Each of the 21 T cell receptor beta chains below was sequenced from the same sample in a study of cytotoxic CD8 clonotypes in ibrutinib-treated CLL. The protocol was immunoSEQ multiplex PCR, while the TCRdb copy is restricted to in-frame clones and leaves out a portion. The sample consists of tens of thousands of clones, roughly 84% of them appearing once. Sequencing used PBMCs, obtained before ibrutinib treatment. These receptors all come from a human donor with chronic lymphocytic leukemia.

This sequence joins TRBV30 and TRBJ1-3; D unresolved. CDR3 size: 10 residues. The V end was cut by 3 bases, the J end by 5 bases, with 2 bases between. Germline loops: CDR1 GTSNPN, CDR2 SVGIG (reference sequence). The CDR3 is CAWSRNTIYF. Written as DNA, the CDR3 is TGTGCCTGGAGCAGAAACACCATATATTTT.

This clone occurred a few times. The rearrangement joins TRBV4-2 to TRBJ2-3; TRBD2 matches at 8 bases. After removal of 0 bases from V and 0 bases from J, the junction contained 11 bases not matched to a gene. CDR1 LGHNA and CDR2 YNFKEQ come from the germline V gene. The CDR3 is 19 residues long. DNA for the CDR3: TGTGCCAGCAGCCAAGAGGCCCATGGGGCGGGGGGAAGCACAGATACGCAGTATTTT. Protein: CASSQEAHGAGGSTDTQYF.

This clone was detected once. The chain is built from TRBV5-1 and TRBJ2-7, with a weak D call TRBD2 (6 bases). The CDR3 runs 17 residues. The V end lost 1 base, the J end lost 3 bases, and 20 bases lay between the germline ends. The germline CDR1 and CDR2 sequences are SGHRS and YFSETQ. The CDR3 DNA sequence: TGCGCCAGCAGCTTGAATCCCCCCGGGAGAGGTATCTACGAGCAGTACTTC. Its translation: CASSLNPPGRGIYEQYF.

This chain links TRBV6-5 with TRBJ1-2; a weak D match, TRBD1 (6 bases). V was trimmed by 4 bases and J by 7 bases, leaving 22 bases between them. The CDR3 loop spans 16 amino acids. CDR1 and CDR2 (germline): MNHEY, SVGAGI. This CDR3 is CASSSNIPTGVGGYTF. CDR3 nucleotides: TGTGCCAGCAGTTCTAACATTCCGACAGGAGTAGGTGGCTACACCTTC.

Only one count was recorded for this clone. The chain is built from TRBV19 and TRBJ2-2, with D possibly being TRBD2 (5 bases). The germline gives CDR1 LNHDA, CDR2 SQIVND (reference sequence). This CDR3 is 13 amino acids long. With 3 bases removed from V and 7 bases from J, the gap between germline ends came to 9 bases. CDR3 DNA: TGTGCCAGTAGTATTCGAGCGGTCGGGGAGCTGTTTTTT. Translated: CASSIRAVGELFF.

The chain employs TRBV5-1 and TRBJ1-1; unclear D gene. Trimming shortened V by 4 bases and J by 5 bases, and 15 bases separated the two germline ends. Germline assignment: CDR1 SGHRS and CDR2 YFSETQ. CDR3 length equals 14 residues. The CDR3: CASSPGWEGTEAFF. CDR3 coding DNA: TGCGCCAGCAGCCCGGGCTGGGAGGGAACTGAAGCTTTCTTT.

The CDR3 nucleotides are TGCGCCAGCAGCCAAGATCAGGGCTTTGCCACAGATACGCAGTATTTT. Amino acids: CASSQDQGFATDTQYF. The chain carries TRBV4-1 and TRBJ2-3, with D tentatively TRBD1 (5 bases). Trimming pared 0 bases from V and 2 bases from J, leaving 12 bases between. Per germline, CDR1 MGHRA and CDR2 YSYEKL. The CDR3 length is 16 residues.

The V and J genes are TRBV30 and TRBJ2-7; no definite D call. CDR1 is GTSNPN, CDR2 SVGIG, per germline (reference sequence). There are 13 residues in the CDR3. The ends were cut back, 1 base at V and 2 bases at J, with 9 bases in the middle. CDR3: CAWSEDGAYEQYF. CDR3 coding DNA: TGTGCCTGGAGTGAGGACGGTGCCTACGAGCAGTACTTC.

This clone was recorded only once. The rearrangement joins TRBV25-1 to TRBJ2-7; 8 bases agree with TRBD1. V lost 7 bases and J lost 2; bases outside the gene matches: 7. This CDR3 contains 14 residues. Germline assignment: CDR1 MGHDK and CDR2 SYGVNS. The CDR3 DNA reads TGTGCCAGCAATTACCGGGACAGGCCCTACGAGCAGTACTTC. The encoded protein is CASNYRDRPYEQYF.

This chain connects TRBV28 to TRBJ2-2; 14 bases align to TRBD2. Losses at the gene ends were 6 bases for V and 0 bases for J; bases not matched to a gene: 12. The CDR3 length is 20 residues. Germline V gives CDR1 MDHEN, CDR2 SYDVKM. As DNA, the CDR3 is TGTGCCAGCAGCCGGGGCGGACTAGCGGGAGGATTGGCGAACACCGGGGAGCTGTTTTTT. It specifies CASSRGGLAGGLANTGELFF.

The genes are TRBV30 and TRBJ1-4, with D maybe TRBD1 (5 bases). Trimming stripped 2 bases from V and 8 bases from J, with 9 bases between. The CDR3 extends over 12 amino acids. Germline values: CDR1 GTSNPN, CDR2 SVGIG (reference sequence). CDR3 DNA: TGTGCCTGGAGTAGGGGCAACGAAAAACTGTTTTTT. Its translation is CAWSRGNEKLFF.

The chain combines TRBV28 with TRBJ2-7, with 7 bases identical to TRBD2. CDR1 MDHEN and CDR2 SYDVKM come from the germline V gene. The CDR3 consists of 15 residues. The V gene end was trimmed by 4 bases and the J gene end by 3 bases; junction bases not matched to a gene: 9. The CDR3 protein is CASSSLGREYYEQYF. The CDR3 coding sequence is TGTGCCAGCAGTTCGCTCGGGCGGGAGTACTACGAGCAGTACTTC. The variable domain in full, completed from reference TRBV28 and TRBJ2-7, reads DVKVTQSSRYLVKRTGEKVFLECVQDMDHENMFWYRQDPGLGLRLIYFSYDVKMKEKGDIPEGYSVSREKKERFSLILESASTNQTSMYLCASSSLGREYYEQYFGPGTRLTVT.

The J gene is TRBJ2-1, the V gene TRBV5-1; D might be TRBD2 (6 bases). Germline lookup yields CDR1 SGHRS and CDR2 YFSETQ. CDR3 size: 13 residues. V shed 3 bases and J shed 4 bases, with 8 bases lying between them. In DNA, the CDR3 is TGCGCCAGCAGCTCACGGGGGTACAATGAGCAGTTCTTC. Its protein product is CASSSRGYNEQFF.

The rearrangement joins TRBV5-1 to TRBJ2-7, with TRBD1 matching 11 bases. Trimming at V came to 4 bases and at J to 5 bases, leaving 11 bases not matched to a gene. CDR1 is SGHRS and CDR2 is YFSETQ in the germline V gene. This CDR3 contains 16 residues. CDR3 coding DNA: TGCGCCAGCAGCCACCTTCGGACAGGGGGCGCAAACGAGCAGTACTTC. The encoded protein is CASSHLRTGGANEQYF.

The chain employs TRBV6-5 and TRBJ2-3, with D hard to call. There are 12 residues in the CDR3. Trimming pared 5 bases from V and 0 bases from J, leaving 3 bases between. CDR1 MNHEY and CDR2 SVGAGI come from the germline V gene. This chain's CDR3 is CASSGSTDTQYF. DNA of the CDR3: TGTGCCAGCAGTGGGAGCACAGATACGCAGTATTTT.

V and J are TRBV27 and TRBJ2-4, with a weak D call TRBD1 (5 bases). Germline CDR1 and CDR2: MNHEY and SMNVEV (reference sequence). The length of the CDR3 is 13 residues. The V end lost 5 bases, the J end lost 2 bases, and 7 bases lay between the germline ends. For the CDR3, the DNA is TGTGCCAGCAGTCCAGGGACCAAAAACATTCAGTACTTC. Its protein product is CASSPGTKNIQYF.

The V and J genes are TRBV27 and TRBJ1-1, with TRBD1 matching over 10 bases. This CDR3 has 17 residues. V gave up 3 bases and J gave up 0 bases; unmatched junction bases: 7. The germline CDR1 and CDR2 sequences are MNHEY and SMNVEV (reference sequence). The CDR3 DNA sequence: TGTGCCAGCAGTTTGTGGGGACAGGGGCCCGTGAACACTGAAGCTTTCTTT. This sequence encodes CASSLWGQGPVNTEAFF.

J is TRBJ2-1 and V is TRBV7-8; 8 positions match TRBD2. The CDR3 sequence is 15 residues long. The V and J ends lost 3 bases and 0 bases, in that order; junction bases with no gene match: 1. Germline-derived CDR1 and CDR2 are SGHVS and FQNEAQ. CDR3 loop: CASSFSGSSYNEQFF. The CDR3 nucleotides read TGTGCCAGCAGCTTCAGCGGGAGCTCCTACAATGAGCAGTTCTTC.

The chain couples TRBV10-3 to TRBJ2-7; D may be TRBD1 (6 bases). V lost 4 bases and J lost 3, with 19 bases in between. The CDR3 spans 16 residues. Germline V gene lookup returns CDR1 ENHRY and CDR2 SYGVKD. The CDR3 region has the DNA TGTGCCATCAGTGGGGGTACAGGGTCATTAGGCTACGAGCAGTACTTC. Translation gives CAISGGTGSLGYEQYF.

DNA for the CDR3: TGTGCCAGCAGCGTAGCCCCTGACAGCCATAGCAATCAGCCCCAGCATTTT. Protein: CASSVAPDSHSNQPQHF. V is TRBV9 and J is TRBJ1-5; maybe TRBD1 (5 bases). The CDR3 loop spans 17 amino acids. Trimming removed 0 bases from V and 0 bases from J, with 13 bases in between. Germline-derived CDR1 and CDR2 are SGDLS and YYNGEE.

This clone was counted between two and nine times. The CDR3 sequence is CASDRVQSYGYTF. The CDR3 nucleotides read TGTGCCAGCGACCGGGTACAAAGCTATGGCTACACCTTC. The chain recombines TRBV2 with TRBJ1-2; D not resolved. Trimming took off 8 bases at V and 4 bases at J, with 14 bases between the two ends. The germline gives CDR1 SNHLY, CDR2 FYNNEI. The CDR3 extends over 13 amino acids.